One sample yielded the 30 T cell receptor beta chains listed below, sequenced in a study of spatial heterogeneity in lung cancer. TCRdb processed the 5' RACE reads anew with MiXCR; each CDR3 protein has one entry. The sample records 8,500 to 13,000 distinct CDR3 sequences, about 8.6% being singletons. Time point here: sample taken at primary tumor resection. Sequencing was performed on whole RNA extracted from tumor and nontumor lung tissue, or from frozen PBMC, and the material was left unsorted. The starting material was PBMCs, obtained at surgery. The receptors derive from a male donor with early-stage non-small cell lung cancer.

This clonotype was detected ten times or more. The CDR3 loop reads CASSQWQGNDEQYF. The CDR3 bases are TGCGCCAGCAGTCAATGGCAGGGTAACGACGAGCAGTACTTC. The V call is TRBV23-1, the J call TRBJ2-7, with D possibly being TRBD1 (5 bases). TRBV23-1 is sorted into the ORF group, with uncertain function. V was shortened by 1 base and J by 5 bases, with 12 bases between the two germline ends. The CDR3 has 14 amino acids.

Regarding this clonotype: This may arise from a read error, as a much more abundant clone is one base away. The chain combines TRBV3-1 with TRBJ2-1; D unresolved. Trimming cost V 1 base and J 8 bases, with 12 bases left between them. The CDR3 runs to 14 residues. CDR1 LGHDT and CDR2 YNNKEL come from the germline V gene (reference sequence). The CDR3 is CASSQVIGGHEQFF. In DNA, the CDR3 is TGTGCCAGCAGCCAAGTTATTGGCGGCCATGAGCAGTTCTTC.

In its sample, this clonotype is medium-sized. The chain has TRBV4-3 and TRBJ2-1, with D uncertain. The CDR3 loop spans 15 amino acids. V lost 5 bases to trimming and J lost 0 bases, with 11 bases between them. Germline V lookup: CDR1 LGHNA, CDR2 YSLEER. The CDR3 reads CASSDGSSSYNEQFF. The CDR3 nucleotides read TGCGCCAGCAGCGATGGCAGCAGCTCCTACAATGAGCAGTTCTTC.

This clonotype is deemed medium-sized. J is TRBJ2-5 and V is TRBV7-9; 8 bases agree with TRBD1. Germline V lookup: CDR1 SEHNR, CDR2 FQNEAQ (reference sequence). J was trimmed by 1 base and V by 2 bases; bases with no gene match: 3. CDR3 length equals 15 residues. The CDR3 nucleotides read TGTGCCAGCAGCTTACGACAGGGGCCCCAAGAGACCCAGTACTTC. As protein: CASSLRQGPQETQYF.

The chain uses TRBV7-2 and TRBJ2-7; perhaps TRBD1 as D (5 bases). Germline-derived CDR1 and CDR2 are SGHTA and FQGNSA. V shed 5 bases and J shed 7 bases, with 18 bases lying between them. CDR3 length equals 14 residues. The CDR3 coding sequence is TGTGCCAGCAGCCCCTCCGGACACCCGCGGGAGCAGTACTTC. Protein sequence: CASSPSGHPREQYF.

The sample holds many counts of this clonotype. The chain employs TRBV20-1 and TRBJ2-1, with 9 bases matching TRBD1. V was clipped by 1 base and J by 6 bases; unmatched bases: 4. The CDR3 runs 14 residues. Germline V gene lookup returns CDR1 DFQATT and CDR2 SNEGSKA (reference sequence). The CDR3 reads CSARGDRVVNEQFF. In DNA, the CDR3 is TGCAGTGCTAGAGGGGACAGGGTAGTCAATGAGCAGTTCTTC.

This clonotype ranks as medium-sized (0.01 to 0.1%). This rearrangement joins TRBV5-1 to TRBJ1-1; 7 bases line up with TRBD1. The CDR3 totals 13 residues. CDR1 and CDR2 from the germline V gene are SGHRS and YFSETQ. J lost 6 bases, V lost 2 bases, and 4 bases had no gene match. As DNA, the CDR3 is TGCGCCAGCAGCTTAACAGGGGTCGCTGAAGCTTTCTTT. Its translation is CASSLTGVAEAFF.

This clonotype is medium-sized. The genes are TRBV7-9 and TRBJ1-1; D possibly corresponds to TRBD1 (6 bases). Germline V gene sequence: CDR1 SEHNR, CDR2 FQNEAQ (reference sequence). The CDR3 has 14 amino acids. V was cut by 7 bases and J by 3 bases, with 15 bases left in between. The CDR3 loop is CASIPTGFDTEAFF. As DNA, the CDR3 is TGTGCCAGCATCCCTACAGGGTTTGACACTGAAGCTTTCTTT.

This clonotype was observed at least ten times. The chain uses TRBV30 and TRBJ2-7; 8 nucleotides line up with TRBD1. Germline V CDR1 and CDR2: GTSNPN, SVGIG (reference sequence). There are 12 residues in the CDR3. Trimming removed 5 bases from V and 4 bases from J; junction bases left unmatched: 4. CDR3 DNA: TGTGCCTGGGACAGGGGTTCATACGAGCAGTACTTC. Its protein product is CAWDRGSYEQYF.

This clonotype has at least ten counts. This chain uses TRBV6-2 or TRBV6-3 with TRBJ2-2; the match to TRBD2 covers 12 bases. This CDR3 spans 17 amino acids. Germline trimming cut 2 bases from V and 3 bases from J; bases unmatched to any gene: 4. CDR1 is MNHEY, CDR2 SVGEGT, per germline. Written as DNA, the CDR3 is TGTGCCAGCAGTTACCGTGGACTAGCGGGGTACACCGGGGAGCTGTTTTTT. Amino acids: CASSYRGLAGYTGELFF.

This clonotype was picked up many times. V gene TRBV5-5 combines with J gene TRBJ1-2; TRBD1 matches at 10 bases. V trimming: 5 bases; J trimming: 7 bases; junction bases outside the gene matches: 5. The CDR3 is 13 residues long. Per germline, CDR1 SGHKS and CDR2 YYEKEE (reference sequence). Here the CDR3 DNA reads TGTGCCAGCAGTTTTGACAGGGGGCTTGGCTACACCTTC. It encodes CASSFDRGLGYTF.

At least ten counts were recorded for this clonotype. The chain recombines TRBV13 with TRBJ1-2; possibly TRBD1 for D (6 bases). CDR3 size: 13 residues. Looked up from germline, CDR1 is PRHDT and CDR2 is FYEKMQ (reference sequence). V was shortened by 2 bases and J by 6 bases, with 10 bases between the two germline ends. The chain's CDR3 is CASSLRQGNGYTF. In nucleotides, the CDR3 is TGTGCCAGCAGCTTAAGGCAGGGGAATGGCTACACCTTC. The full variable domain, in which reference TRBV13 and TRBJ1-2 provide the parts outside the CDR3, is AAGVIQSPRHLIKEKRETATLKCYPIPRHDTVYWYQQGPGQDPQFLISFYEKMQSDKGSIPDRFSAQQFSDYHSELNMSSLELGDSALYFCASSLRQGNGYTFGSGTRLTVV.

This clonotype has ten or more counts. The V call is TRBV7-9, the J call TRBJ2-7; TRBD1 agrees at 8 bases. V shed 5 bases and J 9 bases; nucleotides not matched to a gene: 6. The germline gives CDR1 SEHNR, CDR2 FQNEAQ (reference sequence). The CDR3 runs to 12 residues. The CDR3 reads CASSRQGPGQYF. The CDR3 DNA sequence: TGTGCCAGCAGCCGACAGGGGCCTGGGCAGTACTTC. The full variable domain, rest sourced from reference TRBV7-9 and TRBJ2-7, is DTGVSQNPRHKITKRGQNVTFRCDPISEHNRLYWYRQTLGQGPEFLTYFQNEAQLEKSRLLSDRFSAERPKGSFSTLEIQRTEQGDSAMYLCASSRQGPGQYFGPGTRLTVT.

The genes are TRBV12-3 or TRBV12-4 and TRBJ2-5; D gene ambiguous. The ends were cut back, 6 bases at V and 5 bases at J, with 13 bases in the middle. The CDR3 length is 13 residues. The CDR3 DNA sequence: TGTGCCAGCAGCGGCCAGGTTATGGAGACCCAGTACTTC. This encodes CASSGQVMETQYF.

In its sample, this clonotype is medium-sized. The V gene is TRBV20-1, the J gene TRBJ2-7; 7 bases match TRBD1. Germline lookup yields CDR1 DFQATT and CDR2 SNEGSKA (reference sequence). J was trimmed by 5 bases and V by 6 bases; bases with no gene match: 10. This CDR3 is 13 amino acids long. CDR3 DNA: TGCAGTGCCCCGGGCAGGGGGTATCACGAGCAGTACTTC. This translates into CSAPGRGYHEQYF.

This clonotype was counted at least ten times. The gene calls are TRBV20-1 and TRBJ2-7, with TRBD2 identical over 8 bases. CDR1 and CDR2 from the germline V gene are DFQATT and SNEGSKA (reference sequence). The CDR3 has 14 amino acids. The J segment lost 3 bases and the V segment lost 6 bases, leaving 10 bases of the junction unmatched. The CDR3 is CSARFGSGVYEQYF. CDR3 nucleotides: TGCAGTGCCCGATTCGGTAGCGGGGTCTACGAGCAGTACTTC.

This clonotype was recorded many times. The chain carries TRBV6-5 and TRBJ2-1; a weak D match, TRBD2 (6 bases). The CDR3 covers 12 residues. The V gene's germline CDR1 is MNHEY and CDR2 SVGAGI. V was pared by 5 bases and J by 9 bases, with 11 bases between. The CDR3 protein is CASSTTSSEQFF. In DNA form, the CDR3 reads TGTGCCAGCAGTACCACTAGCAGTGAGCAGTTCTTC.

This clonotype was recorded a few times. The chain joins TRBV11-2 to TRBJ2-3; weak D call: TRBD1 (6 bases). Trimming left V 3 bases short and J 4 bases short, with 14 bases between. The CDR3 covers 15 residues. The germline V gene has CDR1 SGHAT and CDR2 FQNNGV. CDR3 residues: CASSLGAVLADTQYF. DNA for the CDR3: TGTGCCAGCAGCTTGGGGGCGGTTCTCGCAGATACGCAGTATTTT. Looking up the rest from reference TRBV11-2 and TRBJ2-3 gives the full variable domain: EAGVAQSPRYKIIEKRQSVAFWCNPISGHATLYWYQQILGQGPKLLIQFQNNGVVDDSQLPKDRFSAERLKGVDSTLKIQPAKLEDSAVYLCASSLGAVLADTQYFGPGTRLTVL.

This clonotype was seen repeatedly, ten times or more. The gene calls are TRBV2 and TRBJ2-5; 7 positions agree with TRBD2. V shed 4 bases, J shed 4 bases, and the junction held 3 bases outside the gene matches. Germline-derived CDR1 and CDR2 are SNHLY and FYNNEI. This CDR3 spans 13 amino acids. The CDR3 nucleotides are TGTGCCAGCAGTGGCGGGGGAACAGAGACCCAGTACTTC. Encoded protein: CASSGGGTETQYF.

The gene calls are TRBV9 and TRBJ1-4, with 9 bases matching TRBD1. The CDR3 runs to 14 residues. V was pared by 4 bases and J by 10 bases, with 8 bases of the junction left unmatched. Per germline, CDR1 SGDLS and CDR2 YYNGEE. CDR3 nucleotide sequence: TGTGCCAGCAGCCTTCGGACAGGGGAGGGAAAACTGTTTTTT. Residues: CASSLRTGEGKLFF.

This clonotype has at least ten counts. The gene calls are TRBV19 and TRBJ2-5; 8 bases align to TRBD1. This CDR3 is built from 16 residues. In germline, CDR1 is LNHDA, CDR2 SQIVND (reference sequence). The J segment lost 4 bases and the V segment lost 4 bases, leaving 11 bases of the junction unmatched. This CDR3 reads CASSKTPPGQGETQYF. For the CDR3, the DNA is TGTGCCAGTAGTAAAACCCCGCCTGGACAGGGAGAGACCCAGTACTTC.

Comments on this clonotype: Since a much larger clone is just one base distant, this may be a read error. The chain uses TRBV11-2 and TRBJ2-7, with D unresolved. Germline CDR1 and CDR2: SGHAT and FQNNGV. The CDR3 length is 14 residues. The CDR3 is CVSSHTVGSYEQYF. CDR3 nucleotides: TGTGTCAGCAGCCATACGGTGGGGTCCTACGAGCAGTACTTC.

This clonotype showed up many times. DNA of the CDR3: TGTGCCTGGAGTGTACTGACGGCTCAGGAAGGCGGCTACACCTTC. This gives the protein CAWSVLTAQEGGYTF. The V gene is TRBV30, the J gene TRBJ1-2; D unresolved. V shed 0 bases and J shed 8 bases, with 19 bases lying between them. CDR1 and CDR2 from the germline V gene are GTSNPN and SVGIG (reference sequence). The CDR3 is made up of 15 amino acids.

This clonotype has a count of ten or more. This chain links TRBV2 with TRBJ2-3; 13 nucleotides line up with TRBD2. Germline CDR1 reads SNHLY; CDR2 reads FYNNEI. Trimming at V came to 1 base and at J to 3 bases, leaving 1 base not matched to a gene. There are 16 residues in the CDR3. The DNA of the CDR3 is TGTGCCAGCAGTGAAGGGACTAGCGGGAGTACAGATACGCAGTATTTT. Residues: CASSEGTSGSTDTQYF.

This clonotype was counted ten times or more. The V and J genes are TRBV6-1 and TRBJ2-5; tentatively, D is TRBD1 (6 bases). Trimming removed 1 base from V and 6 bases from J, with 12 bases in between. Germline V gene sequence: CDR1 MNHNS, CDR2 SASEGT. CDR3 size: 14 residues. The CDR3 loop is CASSEGPRGQTQYF. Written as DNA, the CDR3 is TGTGCCAGCAGTGAAGGTCCCAGGGGACAGACCCAGTACTTC.

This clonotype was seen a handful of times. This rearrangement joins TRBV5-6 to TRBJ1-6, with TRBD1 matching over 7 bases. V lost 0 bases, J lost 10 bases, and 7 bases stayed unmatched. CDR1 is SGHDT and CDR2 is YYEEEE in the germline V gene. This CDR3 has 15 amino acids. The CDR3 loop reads CASSLEGTVISPLHF. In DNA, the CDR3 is TGTGCCAGCAGCTTGGAGGGGACAGTTATCTCACCCCTCCACTTT.

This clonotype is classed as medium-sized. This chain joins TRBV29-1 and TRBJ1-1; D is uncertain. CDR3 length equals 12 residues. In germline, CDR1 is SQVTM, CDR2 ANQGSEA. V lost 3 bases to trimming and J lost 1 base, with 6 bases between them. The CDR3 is CSVEVQNTEAFF. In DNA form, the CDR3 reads TGCAGCGTTGAGGTCCAGAACACTGAAGCTTTCTTT.

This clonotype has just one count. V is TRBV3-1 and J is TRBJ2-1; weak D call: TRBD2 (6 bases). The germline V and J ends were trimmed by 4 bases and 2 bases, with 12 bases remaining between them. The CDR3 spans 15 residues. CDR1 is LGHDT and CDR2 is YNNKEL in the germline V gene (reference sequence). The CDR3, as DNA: TGTGCCAGCAGCCCCACTTGGGGGGCCTACAATGAGCAGTTCTTC. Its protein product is CASSPTWGAYNEQFF.

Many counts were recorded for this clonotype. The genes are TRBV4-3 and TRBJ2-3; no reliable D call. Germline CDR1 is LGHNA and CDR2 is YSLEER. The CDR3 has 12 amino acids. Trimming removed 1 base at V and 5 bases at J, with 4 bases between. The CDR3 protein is CASSQGIDTQYF. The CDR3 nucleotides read TGCGCCAGCAGCCAAGGAATAGATACGCAGTATTTT.

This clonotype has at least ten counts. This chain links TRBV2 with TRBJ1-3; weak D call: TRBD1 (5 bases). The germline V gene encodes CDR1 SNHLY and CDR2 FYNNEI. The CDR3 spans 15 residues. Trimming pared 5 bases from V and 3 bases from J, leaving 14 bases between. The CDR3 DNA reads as TGTGCCAGCAGTAAAGGGGCTAGCTTTGGAAACACCATATATTTT. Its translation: CASSKGASFGNTIYF. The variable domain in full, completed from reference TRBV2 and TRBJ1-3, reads EPEVTQTPSHQVTQMGQEVILRCVPISNHLYFYWYRQILGQKVEFLVSFYNNEISEKSEIFDDQFSVERPDGSNFTLKIRSTKLEDSAMYFCASSKGASFGNTIYFGEGSWLTVV.